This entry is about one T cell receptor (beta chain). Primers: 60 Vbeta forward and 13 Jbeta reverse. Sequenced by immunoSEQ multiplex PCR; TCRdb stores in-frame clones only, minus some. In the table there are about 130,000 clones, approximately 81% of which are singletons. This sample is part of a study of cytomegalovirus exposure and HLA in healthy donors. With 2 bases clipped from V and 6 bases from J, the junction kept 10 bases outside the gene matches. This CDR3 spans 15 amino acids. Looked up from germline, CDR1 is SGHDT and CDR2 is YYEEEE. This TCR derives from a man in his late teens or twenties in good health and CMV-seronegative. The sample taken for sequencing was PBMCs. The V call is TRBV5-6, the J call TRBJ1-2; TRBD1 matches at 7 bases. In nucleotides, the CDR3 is TGTGCCAGCAGCTTCAGCCTTACAGGGGTTAATGGCTACACCTTC. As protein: CASSFSLTGVNGYTF.